This entry describes one T cell receptor (beta chain). The CDR3 consists of 16 residues. Trimming took 6 bases from V and 7 from J, leaving 23 bases between them. Germline lookup yields CDR1 ENHRY and CDR2 SYGVKD. The data originate from a study of blood T cell repertoires in COVID-19. Study details: The United States, Italy and Spain provided the acute and convalescent COVID-19 samples. Sources were T cells, B-cell-depleted T cells, or PBMCs; the material itself was cDNA or gDNA.

Per the study methods: Amplification of reference gene primers was used by the study to estimate nucleated cell counts. Clones were sequenced by immunoSEQ multiplex PCR, and TCRdb holds only the in-frame ones, with some missing. Clone size and the V and J calls come from that table; the DNA yielded D and trimming. The data hold about 90,000 clones, with approximately 78% observed a single time. The sample taken for sequencing was peripheral blood. The clonotype comes from a human donor in a cohort sampled during active COVID-19. The chain links TRBV10-3 to TRBJ2-3; perhaps TRBD2 as D (6 bases). DNA for the CDR3: TGTGCCATCAGGGCCGCCGCTTACCTTGGAGGGAATACGCAGTATTTT. Protein: CAIRAAAYLGGNTQYF.